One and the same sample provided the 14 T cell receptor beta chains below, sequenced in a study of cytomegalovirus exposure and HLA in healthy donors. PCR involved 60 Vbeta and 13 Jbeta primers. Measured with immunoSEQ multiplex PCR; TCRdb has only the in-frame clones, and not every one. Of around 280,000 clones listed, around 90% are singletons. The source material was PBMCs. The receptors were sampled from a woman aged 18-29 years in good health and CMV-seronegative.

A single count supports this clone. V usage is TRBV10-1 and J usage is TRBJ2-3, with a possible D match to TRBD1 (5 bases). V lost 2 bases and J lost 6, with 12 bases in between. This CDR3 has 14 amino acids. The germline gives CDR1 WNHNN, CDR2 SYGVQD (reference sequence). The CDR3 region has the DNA TGCGCCAGCAGTGAGGGGGCAGTCGGGGATACGCAGTATTTT. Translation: CASSEGAVGDTQYF.

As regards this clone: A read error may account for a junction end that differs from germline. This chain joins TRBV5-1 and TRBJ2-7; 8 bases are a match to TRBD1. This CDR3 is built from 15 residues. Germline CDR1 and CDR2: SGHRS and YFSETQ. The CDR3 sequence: CASTLEPGQAYEQYF. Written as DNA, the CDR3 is TGCGCCAGCACCTTGGAACCGGGACAGGCCTACGAGCAGTACTTC.

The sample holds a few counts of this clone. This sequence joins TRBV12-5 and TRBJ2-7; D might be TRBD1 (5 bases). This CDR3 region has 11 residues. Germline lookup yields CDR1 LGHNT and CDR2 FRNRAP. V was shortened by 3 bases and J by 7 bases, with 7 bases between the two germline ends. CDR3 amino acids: CASGFRQEQYF. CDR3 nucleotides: TGTGCTAGTGGTTTTCGACAGGAGCAGTACTTC.

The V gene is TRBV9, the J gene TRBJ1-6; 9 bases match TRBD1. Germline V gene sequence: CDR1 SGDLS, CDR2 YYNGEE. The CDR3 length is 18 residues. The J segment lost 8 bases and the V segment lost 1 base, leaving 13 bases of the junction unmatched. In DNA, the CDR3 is TGTGCCAGCAGCGTAAGCCATACTCCACAGGGGGCCTATTCACCCCTCCACTTT. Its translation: CASSVSHTPQGAYSPLHF.

This chain's CDR3 is CASSYGTGGGEKLFF. The CDR3 region has the DNA TGTGCCAGCAGTTACGGGACAGGGGGCGGAGAAAAACTGTTTTTT. The rearrangement links TRBV6-5 to TRBJ1-4; 12 bases are a match to TRBD1. The CDR3 contains 15 residues. Germline assignment: CDR1 MNHEY and CDR2 SVGAGI. V dropped 2 bases and J dropped 8; count of bases not matched to a gene: 3.

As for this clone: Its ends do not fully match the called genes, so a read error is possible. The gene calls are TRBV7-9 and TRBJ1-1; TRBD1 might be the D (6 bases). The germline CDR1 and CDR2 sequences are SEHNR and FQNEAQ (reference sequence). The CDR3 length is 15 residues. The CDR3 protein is CSSSLEGTPNTEAFF. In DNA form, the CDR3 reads TGTTCCAGCAGCTTAGAAGGGACACCGAACACTGAAGCTTTCTTT.

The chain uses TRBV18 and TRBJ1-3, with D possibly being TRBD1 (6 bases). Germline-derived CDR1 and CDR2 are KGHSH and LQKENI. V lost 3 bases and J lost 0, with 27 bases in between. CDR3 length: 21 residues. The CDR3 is CASSPPAWAGVPPSSGNTIYF. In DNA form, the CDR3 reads TGTGCCAGCTCACCCCCGGCTTGGGCAGGGGTCCCTCCCTCCTCTGGAAACACCATATATTTT.

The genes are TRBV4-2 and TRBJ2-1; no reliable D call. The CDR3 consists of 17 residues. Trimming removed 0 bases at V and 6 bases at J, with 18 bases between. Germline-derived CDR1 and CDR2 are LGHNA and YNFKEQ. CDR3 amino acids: CASSQDLPGSKTNEQFF. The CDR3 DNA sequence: TGTGCCAGCAGCCAAGATCTTCCAGGCTCCAAGACCAATGAGCAGTTCTTC.

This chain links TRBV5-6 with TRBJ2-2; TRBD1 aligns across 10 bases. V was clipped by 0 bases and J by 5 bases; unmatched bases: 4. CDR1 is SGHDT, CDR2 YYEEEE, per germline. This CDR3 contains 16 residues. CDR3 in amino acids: CASSLAPGQGTGELFF. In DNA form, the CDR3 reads TGTGCCAGCAGCTTGGCCCCGGGACAGGGGACCGGGGAGCTGTTTTTT.

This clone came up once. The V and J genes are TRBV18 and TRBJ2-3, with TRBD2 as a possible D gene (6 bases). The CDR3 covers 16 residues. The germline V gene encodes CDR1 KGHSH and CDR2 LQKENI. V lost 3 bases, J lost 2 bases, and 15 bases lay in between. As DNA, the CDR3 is TGTGCCAGCTCACCCACCATGGGGGACTTCACAGATACGCAGTATTTT. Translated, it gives CASSPTMGDFTDTQYF.

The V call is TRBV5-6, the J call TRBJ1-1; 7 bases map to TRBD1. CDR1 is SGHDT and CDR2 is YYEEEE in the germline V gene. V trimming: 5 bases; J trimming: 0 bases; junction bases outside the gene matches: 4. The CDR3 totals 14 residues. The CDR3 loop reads CASRVGQLNTEAFF. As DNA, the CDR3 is TGTGCCAGCAGGGTGGGACAGTTGAACACTGAAGCTTTCTTT.

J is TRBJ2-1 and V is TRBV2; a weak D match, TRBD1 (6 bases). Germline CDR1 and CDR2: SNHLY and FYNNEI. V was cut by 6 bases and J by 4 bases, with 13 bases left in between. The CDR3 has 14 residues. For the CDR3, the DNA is TGTGCCAGCAGGCGGACAGAAACTTACAATGAGCAGTTCTTC. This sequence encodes CASRRTETYNEQFF.

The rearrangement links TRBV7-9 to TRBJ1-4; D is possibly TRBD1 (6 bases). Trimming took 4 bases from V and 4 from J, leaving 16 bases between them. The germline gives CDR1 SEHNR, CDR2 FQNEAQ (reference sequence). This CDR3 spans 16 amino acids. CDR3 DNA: TGTGCCAGCAGCTGGACGATGACAGGTATTAATGAAAAACTGTTTTTT. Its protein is CASSWTMTGINEKLFF.

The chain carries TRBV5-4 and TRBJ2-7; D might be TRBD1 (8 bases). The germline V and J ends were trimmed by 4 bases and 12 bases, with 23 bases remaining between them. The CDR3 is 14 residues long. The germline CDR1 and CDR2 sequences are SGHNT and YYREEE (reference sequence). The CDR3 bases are TGTGCCAGCAGCGTCGACCGGACAGGGACTAAAAGGTACTTC. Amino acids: CASSVDRTGTKRYF.